The source of this TCR beta chain is a study of T cell responses to AZD1222 COVID-19 vaccine. General observations from the study: Variant regions that are unmutated are reportedly the target of nearly half of spike-specific TCRs. Just a handful of AZD1222 recipients tested seropositive at baseline. Two doses of AZD1222 preceded a rise in Spike-specific TCR breadth and depth. Donors skewed white British and female; clonal diversity was possibly underestimated.

Using immunoSEQ multiplex PCR, the repertoire was profiled, and TCRdb retains in-frame clones only, with some absent. The data show more than 95,000 clones, with approximately 88% seen just once and about 8.7% held by the top ten. The CDR3 length is 16 residues. The J segment lost 8 bases and the V segment lost 1 base, leaving 13 bases of the junction unmatched. The germline V gene has CDR1 LGHDT and CDR2 YNNKEL (reference sequence). Regarding this clone: The antigen remains unidentified.

This chain connects TRBV3-1 (or the pseudogene TRBV3-2) to TRBJ1-2; TRBD1 matches at 7 bases. The material sequenced was peripheral blood, taken on day 0 of AZD1222 vaccination. The source of this sequence is an adult in good health. CDR3 in amino acids: CASSQGFGGTASGYTF. Written as DNA, the CDR3 is TGTGCCAGCAGCCAAGGATTCGGAGGGACAGCAAGCGGCTACACCTTC.